The 14 T cell receptor beta chains presented below share a single source sample, sequenced in a study of blood T cells in healthy people across ages (dated by TCRdb to 2014 to 2015). The library was generated by 5' RACE. Sequenced using an Illumina HiSeq 2500. The second PCR ran for roughly 7 to 12 cycles and used a J-beta primer mix along with a sample-barcoded 5' primer. TCRdb reran the public reads through fastp at Q25 and MiXCR, keeping productive beta chains. Duplicate CDR3 protein sequences are folded into a single record with the most common DNA and genes. Within this sample are about 930,000 distinct CDR3 sequences, with roughly 28% of them counted one time only. Roughly 10% of the sample lies in the top ten. These same records also appear under a second study, on T cells of mothers and their children.

Sequenced material: blood. These receptors all stem from a woman aged 40 to 55 in good health.

This clonotype was counted once. Sequence at one end of the junction differs from germline and may be a read error. The gene calls are TRBV20-1 and TRBJ2-7; 7 bases fit TRBD1. Germline lookup yields CDR1 DFQATT and CDR2 SNEGSKA (reference sequence). The CDR3 is 14 amino acids. The CDR3 region is CGAADGTVSYEQYF. The CDR3 nucleotides are TGCGGTGCTGCGGACGGGACAGTTTCCTACGAGCAGTACTTC.

Only a few counts were recorded for this clonotype. This may stem from a read error, because a much larger clone lies one nucleotide away. The chain employs TRBV29-1 and TRBJ2-5; 9 bases match TRBD1. CDR1 and CDR2 (germline): SQVTM, ANQGSEA. With V trimmed by 3 bases and J by 11 bases, 19 bases remained unmatched. The CDR3 is 16 residues long. The CDR3 loop is CSVDPPGTGMVNEQYF. The DNA of the CDR3 is TGCAGCGTTGATCCCCCCGGGACAGGGATGGTGAATGAGCAGTACTTC.

This clonotype was seen repeatedly, ten times or more. The chain has TRBV4-2 and TRBJ2-7; 10 bases agree with TRBD2. Trimming removed 1 base from V and 2 bases from J; junction bases left unmatched: 5. Germline assignment: CDR1 LGHNA and CDR2 YNFKEQ. There are 16 residues in the CDR3. The CDR3 DNA reads TGTGCCAGCAGCCAAGGAGCGGGGGGGCCGACCTACGAGCAGTACTTC. This codes for CASSQGAGGPTYEQYF.

This sequence joins TRBV5-1 and TRBJ2-6; maybe TRBD1 (6 bases). CDR3 length equals 15 residues. Germline V gene data show CDR1 as SGHRS and CDR2 as YFSETQ. V was cut by 5 bases and J by 4 bases, with 13 bases left in between. The DNA of the CDR3 is TGCGCCAGCAGTCTAGTGGGGGCGGGGGCCAACGTCCTGACTTTC. Translation: CASSLVGAGANVLTF.

V is TRBV29-1 and J is TRBJ2-5; TRBD2 agrees at 8 bases. Trimming took 1 base from V and 7 from J; bases not matched to a gene: 8. CDR3 length: 14 residues. The germline V gene encodes CDR1 SQVTM and CDR2 ANQGSEA. The CDR3 is CSVEVGGASGTQYF. CDR3 coding DNA: TGCAGCGTTGAAGTCGGGGGGGCCTCCGGGACCCAGTACTTC. The full variable domain, completed using reference TRBV29-1 and TRBJ2-5, is SAVISQKPSRDICQRGTSLTIQCQVDSQVTMMFWYRQQPGQSLTLIATANQGSEATYESGFVIDKFPISRPNLTFSTLTVSNMSPEDSSIYLCSVEVGGASGTQYFGPGTRLLVL.

This clonotype has only a few counts. This chain uses TRBV20-1 with TRBJ2-2, with 8 bases that match TRBD1. The CDR3 loop spans 14 amino acids. V dropped 0 bases and J dropped 6; count of bases not matched to a gene: 3. Germline V gives CDR1 DFQATT, CDR2 SNEGSKA (reference sequence). CDR3 DNA sequence: TGCAGTGCTAGAGAGGACAGGGACGCCGGGGAGCTGTTTTTT. Encoded protein: CSAREDRDAGELFF.

The genes are TRBV4-3 and TRBJ1-2; weak D call: TRBD1 (6 bases). V was pared by 4 bases and J by 8 bases, with 14 bases between. This CDR3 is 13 amino acids long. Germline V gives CDR1 LGHNA, CDR2 YSLEER. The CDR3: CASSRGRGRGYTF. DNA of the CDR3: TGCGCCAGCAGCCGAGGCAGGGGAAGGGGCTACACCTTC.

This clonotype was counted only a few times. The gene calls are TRBV7-3 and TRBJ1-2, with D unresolved. Germline CDR1 and CDR2: SGHTA and FQGTGA. V lost 2 bases and J lost 6, with 13 bases in between. The CDR3 is made up of 14 amino acids. The CDR3 sequence: CASSLGLSSDGYTF. The CDR3 DNA follows: TGTGCCAGCAGCTTAGGTTTAAGTTCTGATGGCTACACCTTC.

This clonotype came up many times. This chain uses TRBV28 with TRBJ1-2; D possibly corresponds to TRBD1 (5 bases). CDR1 is MDHEN and CDR2 is SYDVKM in the germline V gene. V gave up 6 bases and J gave up 2 bases, with 10 bases separating them. The CDR3 spans 13 residues. The CDR3: CASRTDLNYGYTF. CDR3 nucleotides: TGTGCCAGCAGGACAGATCTAAACTATGGCTACACCTTC.

With respect to this clonotype: Sequence at one end of the junction differs from germline and may be a read error. V is TRBV24-1 and J is TRBJ2-1; 9 bases fit TRBD2. The CDR3 is made up of 18 amino acids. Germline V lookup: CDR1 KGHDR, CDR2 SFDVKD. CDR3 sequence: CAASDSFPGLASYNEQFF. CDR3 nucleotides: TGTGCCGCCAGTGATTCGTTCCCGGGACTAGCATCCTACAATGAGCAGTTCTTC.

This clonotype appeared many times. The rearrangement uses TRBV7-2 and TRBJ2-1; D is unresolved. Per germline, CDR1 SGHTA and CDR2 FQGNSA. There are 14 residues in the CDR3. V was trimmed by 7 bases and J by 1 base, leaving 11 bases between them. The CDR3 loop is CASKVSPSYNEQFF. The CDR3 region has the DNA TGTGCCAGCAAGGTCTCCCCGTCCTACAATGAGCAGTTCTTC.

This clonotype was counted a few times. This CDR3 is CASSVGQGTYYEQYF. In nucleotides, the CDR3 is TGTGCCAGCAGCGTAGGCCAGGGGACGTACTACGAGCAGTACTTC. V and J are TRBV9 and TRBJ2-7, with D tentatively TRBD1 (6 bases). Trimming took 0 bases from V and 3 from J, leaving 13 bases between them. CDR3 length equals 15 residues. Germline lookup yields CDR1 SGDLS and CDR2 YYNGEE. Combining the CDR3 with reference TRBV9 and TRBJ2-7 gives the whole variable domain DSGVTQTPKHLITATGQRVTLRCSPRSGDLSVYWYQQSLDQGLQFLIQYYNGEERAKGNILERFSAQQFPDLHSELNLSSLELGDSALYFCASSVGQGTYYEQYFGPGTRLTVT.

In the case of this clonotype: A junction end diverges from the germline sequence, so it may reflect a read error. The chain recombines TRBV20-1 with TRBJ2-3; D may be TRBD2 (5 bases). CDR3 length: 12 amino acids. Looked up from germline, CDR1 is DFQATT and CDR2 is SNEGSKA (reference sequence). The CDR3 DNA reads as TGTGCGGGTAGAGGGTTCGCAGATACGCAGTATTTT. Translation gives CAGRGFADTQYF.

This clonotype came up a few times. The gene calls are TRBV7-3 and TRBJ2-1; D remains ambiguous. Matching the DNA end better, TRBJ2-7 makes the J call doubtful. CDR1 and CDR2 from the germline V gene are SGHTA and FQGTGA. The CDR3 is made up of 13 amino acids. This CDR3 is CASSLTDYNEQYF. The CDR3 coding sequence is TGTGCCAGCAGCTTAACAGATTACAATGAGCAGTACTTC.